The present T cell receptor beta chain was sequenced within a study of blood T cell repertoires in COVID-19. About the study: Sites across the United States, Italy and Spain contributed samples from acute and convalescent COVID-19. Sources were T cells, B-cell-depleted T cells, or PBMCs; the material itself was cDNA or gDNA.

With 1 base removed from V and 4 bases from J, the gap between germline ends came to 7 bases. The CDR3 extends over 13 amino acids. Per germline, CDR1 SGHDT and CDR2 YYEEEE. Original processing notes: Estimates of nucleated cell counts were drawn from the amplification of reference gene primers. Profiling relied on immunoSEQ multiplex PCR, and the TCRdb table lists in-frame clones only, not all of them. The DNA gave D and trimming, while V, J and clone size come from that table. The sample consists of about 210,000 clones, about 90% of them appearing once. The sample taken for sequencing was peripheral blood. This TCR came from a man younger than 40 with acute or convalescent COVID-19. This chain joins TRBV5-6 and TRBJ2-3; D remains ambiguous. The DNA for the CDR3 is TGTGCCAGCAGCTTGTCGGTAGCAGATACGCAGTATTTT. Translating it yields CASSLSVADTQYF.